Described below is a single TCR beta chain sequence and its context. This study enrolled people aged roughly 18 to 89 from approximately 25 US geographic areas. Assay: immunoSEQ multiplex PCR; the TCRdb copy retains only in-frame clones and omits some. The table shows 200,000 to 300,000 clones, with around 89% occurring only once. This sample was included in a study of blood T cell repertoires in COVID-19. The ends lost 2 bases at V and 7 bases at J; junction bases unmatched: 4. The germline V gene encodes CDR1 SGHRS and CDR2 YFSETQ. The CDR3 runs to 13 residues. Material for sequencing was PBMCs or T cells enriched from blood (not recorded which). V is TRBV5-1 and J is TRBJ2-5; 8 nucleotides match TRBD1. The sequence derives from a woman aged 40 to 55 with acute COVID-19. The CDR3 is CASSFGQGGTQYF. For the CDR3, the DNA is TGCGCCAGCAGCTTTGGACAGGGAGGGACCCAGTACTTC.